The 9 T cell receptor beta chains reported below all come from one sample, sequenced in a study of spatial heterogeneity in lung cancer. Time point noted: sample taken at primary tumor resection. A single record per CDR3 protein comes from TCRdb applying MiXCR to the 5' RACE reads. The sample has approximately 9,300 distinct CDR3 sequences, 6.1% seen once. The source was normal lung tissue next to the tumor, collected at surgery. The receptors originated from a male donor with early-stage non-small cell lung cancer.

This clonotype showed up many times. V is TRBV5-1 and J is TRBJ2-5; TRBD2 matches 11 bases. This CDR3 comprises 15 residues. Germline values: CDR1 SGHRS, CDR2 YFSETQ. The V gene end was trimmed by 4 bases and the J gene end by 4 bases; junction bases not matched to a gene: 6. The CDR3 sequence: CASSPPGLAGETQYF. The DNA of the CDR3 is TGCGCCAGCAGCCCGCCAGGACTAGCGGGAGAGACCCAGTACTTC.

This clonotype showed up many times. The chain links TRBV13 to TRBJ2-4; D possibly corresponds to TRBD2 (7 bases). The CDR3 consists of 15 residues. Germline V lookup: CDR1 PRHDT, CDR2 FYEKMQ (reference sequence). V shed 4 bases and J shed 9 bases, with 19 bases lying between them. Here the CDR3 DNA reads TGTGCCAGCAGCTCATCCCGGGGGGCAAGTTCCATTCAGTACTTC. It is translated as CASSSSRGASSIQYF.

By share, this clonotype ranks as medium-sized. The chain links TRBV12-3 or TRBV12-4 to TRBJ1-1; possible D gene TRBD1, 6 bases. CDR3 length equals 13 residues. V lost 5 bases and J lost 5, with 12 bases in between. The CDR3 is CASSRGGSTEAFF. The CDR3 coding sequence is TGTGCCAGCAGTCGAGGGGGGTCGACTGAAGCTTTCTTT.

This clonotype was counted ten times or more. CDR3 residues: CASSWDPTSGRLEQFF. The DNA for the CDR3 is TGTGCCAGCAGCTGGGATCCCACTAGCGGGAGACTTGAGCAGTTCTTC. The chain combines TRBV7-9 with TRBJ2-1, with TRBD2 matching over 11 bases. Per germline, CDR1 SEHNR and CDR2 FQNEAQ (reference sequence). V dropped 4 bases and J dropped 9; count of bases not matched to a gene: 11. CDR3 length equals 16 residues.

This clonotype was found many times. The V and J genes are TRBV7-9 and TRBJ1-5, with D perhaps matching TRBD1 (5 bases). Germline lookup yields CDR1 SEHNR and CDR2 FQNEAQ (reference sequence). V lost 2 bases and J 4 bases, leaving 9 bases between the germline ends. There are 14 residues in the CDR3. Here the CDR3 reads CASSLLGENQPQHF. As DNA, the CDR3 is TGTGCCAGCAGCTTACTGGGGGAGAATCAGCCCCAGCATTTT.

The chain combines TRBV14 with TRBJ2-3; no clear D gene. Germline V gene sequence: CDR1 SGHDN, CDR2 FVKESK. The CDR3 totals 14 residues. Trimming took 4 bases from V and 1 from J, leaving 9 bases between them. The CDR3 nucleotides read TGTGCCAGCAGCCCTCCCCTTGGCACAGATACGCAGTATTTT. It specifies CASSPPLGTDTQYF. Based on the CDR3 plus reference TRBV14 and TRBJ2-3, the full variable domain is EAGVTQFPSHSVIEKGQTVTLRCDPISGHDNLYWYRRVMGKEIKFLLHFVKESKQDESGMPNNRFLAERTGGTYSTLKVQPAELEDSGVYFCASSPPLGTDTQYFGPGTRLTVL.

This clonotype has ten or more counts. The chain joins TRBV5-6 to TRBJ2-7; no clear D. The germline gives CDR1 SGHDT, CDR2 YYEEEE. Trimming took 0 bases from V and 7 from J, leaving 8 bases between them. This CDR3 spans 12 amino acids. The CDR3 protein is CASSLGIREQYF. The CDR3 DNA sequence: TGTGCCAGCAGCTTGGGAATCCGGGAGCAGTACTTC.

This clonotype is categorized as medium-sized. This chain uses TRBV2 with TRBJ2-6, with unresolved D. CDR1 is SNHLY, CDR2 FYNNEI, per germline. There are 15 residues in the CDR3. V lost 0 bases to trimming and J lost 0 bases, with 3 bases between them. CDR3 in DNA: TGTGCCAGCAGTGAAGCTTACTCTGGGGCCAACGTCCTGACTTTC. Protein sequence: CASSEAYSGANVLTF. Based on the CDR3 plus reference TRBV2 and TRBJ2-6, the full variable domain is EPEVTQTPSHQVTQMGQEVILRCVPISNHLYFYWYRQILGQKVEFLVSFYNNEISEKSEIFDDQFSVERPDGSNFTLKIRSTKLEDSAMYFCASSEAYSGANVLTFGAGSRLTVL.

This clonotype was detected many times. The rearrangement joins TRBV18 to TRBJ2-7, with 7 bases identical to TRBD2. Germline V gene data show CDR1 as KGHSH and CDR2 as LQKENI. V was clipped by 0 bases and J by 6 bases; unmatched bases: 11. This CDR3 is 16 amino acids long. CDR3 in amino acids: CASSPPGGETRSEQYF. Written as DNA, the CDR3 is TGTGCCAGCTCACCACCGGGGGGGGAAACTAGAAGCGAGCAGTACTTC.